The TCR beta chain under discussion was sequenced for a study of tumor and adjacent non-tumor tissue in lung cancer. No cell sorting was done before RNA was extracted from the tissue. More than 3 cm separated this lung sample from the edge of the tumor. About this clonotype: One junction end disagrees with the germline gene, perhaps due to a read error.

Germline CDR1 and CDR2: SGHAT and FQNNGV. The CDR3 consists of 15 residues. The library came from three nested PCR rounds adapted from ARM-PCR protocols. Each CDR3 protein is one row after TCRdb ran MiXCR on the multiplex PCR reads. The sample includes 80,000 or so distinct CDR3 sequences, approximately 78% of them seen just once. The receptor's source is a man aged 55-75 years with non-small cell lung cancer. The chain recombines TRBV11-2 with TRBJ2-3, with a weak D call TRBD1 (5 bases). Material for sequencing was distant non-tumor lung tissue. CDR3: CASSLDRSTGDTQYF. As DNA, the CDR3 is TGTGCCAGTAGCTTAGACCGGAGTACAGGAGATACGCAGTATTTT.